This T cell receptor (beta chain) stems from a study of a mutant IDH1 vaccine in newly diagnosed glioma. In the study overall: Vaccination started 4-6 weeks after radiotherapy alone, or with temozolomide cycles. Receipt of radiotherapy, temozolomide, or both preceded the study, and most received both. Of treated patients, approximately 62% were men and about 38% women, averaging roughly 40 years.

Generated by immunoSEQ multiplex PCR, the TCRdb table keeps only in-frame clones and is missing some. The sample yields tens of thousands of clones, approximately 84% seen once. Time point meaning: week 11, during vaccination. All doses held 300 ug of mutant IDH1 20-mer peptide, with topical imiquimod. A word on this clone: Its antigen is unknown.

CDR1 and CDR2 from the germline V gene are GTSNPN and SVGIG (reference sequence). The CDR3 is 13 amino acids. Between the trimmed V and J ends, which lost 0 bases and 3 bases, there was a span of 6 bases. The source is a woman aged 45 to 65 with glioma. The source material was PBMCs, sampled from a glioma patient whose treatment included an IDH1 peptide vaccine. This chain links TRBV30 with TRBJ2-1; unclear D gene. In DNA, the CDR3 is TGTGCCTGGAGTGTAGTGGTCTACAATGAGCAGTTCTTC. The encoded protein is CAWSVVVYNEQFF.